These 30 T cell receptor beta chains were all obtained from the same sample, sequenced in a study of T cells after posttransplantation cyclophosphamide. Profiled with immunoSEQ multiplex PCR; TCRdb holds only in-frame clones, not every one. The sample has 20,000 to 25,000 clones, approximately 85% seen once. The sample was PBMCs. Source of these receptors: a woman aged 55-70 years with a blood cancer, CMV-positive, and with a related stem cell donor.

V is TRBV4-1 and J is TRBJ2-3, with D hard to call. V was clipped by 2 bases and J by 0 bases, with 3 bases between them. The CDR3 contains 13 residues. Germline V CDR1 and CDR2: MGHRA, YSYEKL. CDR3 sequence reads: CASSQRSTDTQYF. Here the CDR3 DNA reads TGCGCCAGCAGCCAACGGAGCACAGATACGCAGTATTTT.

This clone was seen once. This chain joins TRBV9 and TRBJ1-2; TRBD1 might be the D (6 bases). The CDR3 sequence is 15 residues long. Germline V CDR1 and CDR2: SGDLS, YYNGEE. V was clipped by 3 bases and J by 0 bases, with 12 bases between them. CDR3 amino acids: CASSAPGVANYGYTF. As DNA, the CDR3 is TGTGCCAGCAGCGCCCCAGGGGTAGCTAACTATGGCTACACCTTC.

The rearrangement uses TRBV5-4 and TRBJ1-1; D remains unclear. Trimming removed 4 bases from V and 3 bases from J, with 10 bases in between. This CDR3 has 13 amino acids. The germline V gene has CDR1 SGHNT and CDR2 YYREEE (reference sequence). CDR3 protein: CASSPEGDTEAFF. The DNA of the CDR3 is TGTGCCAGCAGCCCAGAGGGAGACACTGAAGCTTTCTTT.

V is TRBV2 and J is TRBJ1-5, with D possibly TRBD1 on 6 matching bases. CDR3 length: 15 residues. The ends were cut back, 6 bases at V and 6 bases at J, with 18 bases in the middle. From germline, CDR1 is SNHLY and CDR2 FYNNEI. The CDR3 region has the DNA TGTGCCAGCAGCAAGGAACAGGGAAACGGTCAGCCCCAGCATTTT. Protein sequence: CASSKEQGNGQPQHF. The complete variable domain, with remaining parts taken from reference TRBV2 and TRBJ1-5, reads EPEVTQTPSHQVTQMGQEVILRCVPISNHLYFYWYRQILGQKVEFLVSFYNNEISEKSEIFDDQFSVERPDGSNFTLKIRSTKLEDSAMYFCASSKEQGNGQPQHFGDGTRLSIL.

This clone was recorded only once. The V and J genes are TRBV29-1 and TRBJ1-3; 9 bases are a match to TRBD1. The germline gives CDR1 SQVTM, CDR2 ANQGSEA. The J segment lost 2 bases and the V segment lost 6 bases, leaving 2 bases of the junction unmatched. The CDR3 is 13 residues long. DNA of the CDR3: TGCAGCGTGCGACAGGGGGCTGGAAACACCATATATTTT. Protein: CSVRQGAGNTIYF.

This rearrangement joins TRBV11-2 to TRBJ2-7, with 11 bases identical to TRBD1. The V gene's germline CDR1 is SGHAT and CDR2 FQNNGV. V was pared by 5 bases and J by 6 bases, with 6 bases of the junction left unmatched. The CDR3 extends over 14 amino acids. The DNA of the CDR3 is TGTGCCAGCAGCCTCCGGACAGGGGGCGGCGAGCAGTACTTC. As protein: CASSLRTGGGEQYF.

This chain links TRBV4-1 with TRBJ2-7; D possibly corresponds to TRBD2 (6 bases). CDR1 MGHRA and CDR2 YSYEKL come from the germline V gene. The CDR3 loop spans 15 amino acids. The germline V and J ends were trimmed by 1 base and 0 bases, with 10 bases remaining between them. The CDR3 coding sequence is TGCGCCAGCAGCCAAGCGGGGACTTCCTCCTACGAGCAGTACTTC. This gives the protein CASSQAGTSSYEQYF.

This rearrangement joins TRBV19 to TRBJ2-1, with a weak D call TRBD1 (6 bases). Per the germline V gene, CDR1 is LNHDA and CDR2 is SQIVND (reference sequence). The CDR3 sequence is 18 residues long. The V end was cut by 7 bases, the J end by 0 bases, with 22 bases between. This CDR3 is CASTLTSQGTLSYNEQFF. Here the CDR3 DNA reads TGTGCCAGTACTCTTACCTCCCAGGGGACCCTCTCCTACAATGAGCAGTTCTTC.

On this clone: Other DNA sequences in this sample translate to the same CDR3. This chain connects TRBV18 to TRBJ1-4; 10 bases line up with TRBD1. The CDR3 length is 15 residues. Germline CDR1 is KGHSH and CDR2 is LQKENI. Germline trimming cut 1 base from V and 7 bases from J; bases unmatched to any gene: 3. The CDR3 is CASSPRDRGLEKLFF. In nucleotides, the CDR3 is TGTGCCAGCTCACCACGTGACAGGGGGCTTGAAAAACTGTTTTTT.

This chain connects TRBV5-4 to TRBJ2-2, with D perhaps TRBD2 (5 bases). The CDR3 extends over 13 amino acids. CDR1 is SGHNT, CDR2 YYREEE, per germline (reference sequence). V dropped 2 bases and J dropped 3 bases, with 5 bases sitting between them. The CDR3 protein is CASSFGDTGELFF. CDR3 nucleotides: TGTGCCAGCAGCTTCGGGGACACCGGGGAGCTGTTTTTT. The full variable domain, with the rest looked up from reference TRBV5-4 and TRBJ2-2, is ETGVTQSPTHLIKTRGQQVTLRCSSQSGHNTVSWYQQALGQGPQFIFQYYREEENGRGNFPPRFSGLQFPNYSSELNVNALELDDSALYLCASSFGDTGELFFGEGSRLTVL.

This clone was counted a single time. The CDR3, as DNA: TGTGCCAGCAGCTTCTGGGTAGCGGGAGCATACGAGCAGTACTTC. Its translation is CASSFWVAGAYEQYF. V and J are TRBV5-6 and TRBJ2-7; 9 bases agree with TRBD2. The CDR3 loop spans 15 amino acids. Per the germline V gene, CDR1 is SGHDT and CDR2 is YYEEEE. After removal of 2 bases from V and 4 bases from J, the junction contained 7 bases not matched to a gene.

The chain has TRBV7-6 and TRBJ2-6; D unclear. The V end was cut by 3 bases, the J end by 1 base, with 13 bases between. CDR1 is SGHVS, CDR2 FNYEAQ, per germline. The CDR3 sequence is 17 residues long. CDR3 DNA sequence: TGTGCCAGCAGCTTGAAACAGTATAGTTCTGGGGCCAACGTCCTGACTTTC. This translates into CASSLKQYSSGANVLTF. The variable domain in full, completed from reference TRBV7-6 and TRBJ2-6, reads GAGVSQSPRYKVTKRGQDVALRCDPISGHVSLYWYRQALGQGPEFLTYFNYEAQQDKSGLPNDRFSAERPEGSISTLTIQRTEQRDSAMYRCASSLKQYSSGANVLTFGAGSRLTVL.

This clone showed up just a few times. The rearrangement uses TRBV6-6 and TRBJ1-2; D not certain. Germline CDR1 reads MNHNY; CDR2 reads SVGAGI (reference sequence). The CDR3 loop spans 11 amino acids. V lost 2 bases to trimming and J lost 13 bases, with 11 bases between them. In DNA form, the CDR3 reads TGTGCCAGCAGTTACACCCGGGAACGCACCTTC. Translation gives CASSYTRERTF.

The chain carries TRBV1 and TRBJ2-5; the D call TRBD2 from the table was never checked on the DNA. TRBV1 is designated a pseudogene. This CDR3 is 17 amino acids long. CDR3 coding DNA: TGCACCAGCAGCCAAGAAAGTGAGAGGGAGGGCGATCGGGAGCAGTACTTC. It specifies CTSSQESEREGDREQYF.

CDR3 protein: CASRDRRTAYEQYF. The DNA of the CDR3 is TGTGCCAGTAGAGATAGACGGACAGCCTACGAGCAGTACTTC. The chain carries TRBV19 and TRBJ2-7; tentatively, D is TRBD1 (6 bases). The V end lost 6 bases, the J end lost 2 bases, and 14 bases lay between the germline ends. The length of the CDR3 is 14 residues. Germline loops: CDR1 LNHDA, CDR2 SQIVND (reference sequence). Full variable domain (remainder filled in from reference TRBV19 and TRBJ2-7): DGGITQSPKYLFRKEGQNVTLSCEQNLNHDAMYWYRQDPGQGLRLIYYSQIVNDFQKGDIAEGYSVSREKKESFPLTVTSAQKNPTAFYLCASRDRRTAYEQYFGPGTRLTVT.

The rearrangement uses TRBV18 and TRBJ1-1, with D possibly TRBD1 on 5 matching bases. This CDR3 has 15 residues. Germline assignment: CDR1 KGHSH and CDR2 LQKENI. V was shortened by 4 bases and J by 1 base, with 13 bases between the two germline ends. Written as DNA, the CDR3 is TGTGCCAGCTCACTTATTGGGGCCGGGAACACTGAAGCTTTCTTT. It specifies CASSLIGAGNTEAFF. The full variable domain, its missing parts supplied by reference TRBV18 and TRBJ1-1, is NAGVMQNPRHLVRRRGQEARLRCSPMKGHSHVYWYRQLPEEGLKFMVYLQKENIIDESGMPKERFSAEFPKEGPSILRIQQVVRGDSAAYFCASSLIGAGNTEAFFGQGTRLTVV.

This clone was counted between two and nine times. The rearrangement joins TRBV10-3 to TRBJ2-1, with 10 nucleotides matching TRBD2. The V and J ends lost 7 bases and 10 bases, in that order; junction bases with no gene match: 10. CDR3 length equals 14 residues. Per germline, CDR1 ENHRY and CDR2 SYGVKD. Written as DNA, the CDR3 is TGTGCCATCACCGAGCGGGAGGGCCGAGGAGAGCAGTTCTTC. This codes for CAITEREGRGEQFF.

This chain uses TRBV29-1 with TRBJ1-2; D is uncertain. Per germline, CDR1 SQVTM and CDR2 ANQGSEA. The CDR3 length is 16 residues. The V end lost 1 base, the J end lost 8 bases, and 23 bases lay between the germline ends. DNA for the CDR3: TGCAGCGTTGAAGCCGCCGCGGGCGGACCCTCAAGGGGCTACACCTTC. This codes for CSVEAAAGGPSRGYTF.

V and J are TRBV25-1 and TRBJ2-7; 10 bases line up with TRBD1. The CDR3 length is 14 residues. Trimming cost V 3 bases and J 4 bases; bases outside gene matches: 3. CDR1 MGHDK and CDR2 SYGVNS come from the germline V gene. The CDR3 sequence is CASSDPGQGYEQYF. The CDR3 DNA reads TGTGCCAGCAGTGACCCGGGACAGGGGTACGAGCAGTACTTC.

The rearrangement joins TRBV6-5 to TRBJ2-7, with 7 bases aligning to TRBD2. There are 14 residues in the CDR3. CDR1 and CDR2 (germline): MNHEY, SVGAGI. Trimming took 8 bases from V and 0 from J; bases not matched to a gene: 7. In DNA, the CDR3 is TGTGCCAGCGGGTCGGGGGGTAACTCCTACGAGCAGTACTTC. Translated, it gives CASGSGGNSYEQYF.

V and J are TRBV5-6 and TRBJ2-5; 11 bases line up with TRBD2. The V gene's germline CDR1 is SGHDT and CDR2 YYEEEE. The V gene end was trimmed by 5 bases and the J gene end by 5 bases; junction bases not matched to a gene: 11. CDR3 length equals 16 residues. CDR3 sequence: CASRPTSGSFSETQYF. CDR3 nucleotide sequence: TGTGCCAGCAGGCCTACTAGCGGGAGCTTTAGTGAGACCCAGTACTTC.

Concerning this clone itself: A junction boundary mismatches the germline segment, possibly from a read error. The rearrangement uses TRBV19 and TRBJ1-6; unclear D gene. This CDR3 contains 16 residues. The V gene's germline CDR1 is LNHDA and CDR2 SQIVND (reference sequence). This CDR3 reads CASSIDSEATHSPFHF. DNA of the CDR3: TGTGCCAGTAGTATAGATTCAGAGGCTACGCATTCACCCTTCCACTTT.

V and J are TRBV2 and TRBJ2-7; weak D call: TRBD1 (6 bases). Germline V CDR1 and CDR2: SNHLY, FYNNEI. The V end was cut by 4 bases, the J end by 0 bases, with 13 bases between. The CDR3 consists of 15 residues. The CDR3 reads CASSASNRASYEQYF. The CDR3 DNA reads TGTGCCAGCAGTGCGTCAAACAGGGCCTCCTACGAGCAGTACTTC.

The V call is TRBV5-1, the J call TRBJ2-5; 12 bases line up with TRBD1. The CDR3 extends over 18 amino acids. Germline-derived CDR1 and CDR2 are SGHRS and YFSETQ. J gave up 5 bases and V 4 bases, and 15 bases lay outside the gene matches. The CDR3 loop is CASSPGQGAHSVLETQYF. CDR3 in DNA: TGCGCCAGCAGCCCGGGACAGGGGGCGCATTCGGTCCTCGAGACCCAGTACTTC.

The chain joins TRBV6-6 to TRBJ2-5; 7 bases match TRBD2. The DNA end is a closer match to TRBJ2-7, so the J assignment may be wrong. CDR1 and CDR2 (germline): MNHNY, SVGAGI (reference sequence). There are 16 residues in the CDR3. For the CDR3, the DNA is TGTGCCAGCAGTTACTCCCCCCCGGGAGGCCCCTACGAGCAGTACTTC. Translated: CASSYSPPGGPYEQYF.

In its sample, this clone was seen a few times. This chain connects TRBV4-2 to TRBJ1-5; D gene ambiguous. CDR1 and CDR2 (germline): LGHNA, YNFKEQ. This CDR3 is built from 15 residues. Trimming cost V 0 bases and J 1 base, with 7 bases left between them. Written as DNA, the CDR3 is TGTGCCAGCAGCCAAGATTCCGGGAGCAATCAGCCCCAGCATTTT. Amino acid sequence: CASSQDSGSNQPQHF.

This chain links TRBV23-1 with TRBJ2-1, with a tentative D call TRBD2 (5 bases). TRBV23-1 is flagged as an ORF with uncertain function. The V gene lost 2 bases and the J gene lost 0 bases, with 11 bases spanning the gap. There are 16 residues in the CDR3. The CDR3: CASSQAGPVSYNEQFF. The CDR3 DNA reads TGCGCCAGCAGTCAAGCGGGCCCAGTCTCCTACAATGAGCAGTTCTTC.

The chain carries TRBV9 and TRBJ2-7; D perhaps matches TRBD1 (6 bases). Germline loops: CDR1 SGDLS, CDR2 YYNGEE. Trimming removed 4 bases from V and 6 bases from J, with 17 bases in between. The CDR3 length is 14 residues. CDR3: CASSPRGQFGEQYF. The CDR3 coding sequence is TGTGCCAGCAGCCCACGAGGACAGTTCGGCGAGCAGTACTTC.

V is TRBV5-1 and J is TRBJ2-2; 9 nucleotides match TRBD2. Germline lookup yields CDR1 SGHRS and CDR2 YFSETQ. The length of the CDR3 is 16 residues. With 3 bases clipped from V and 5 bases from J, the junction kept 8 bases outside the gene matches. The CDR3, as DNA: TGCGCCAGCAGCTCTAGCGGGGCTGCGGGGACCGGGGAGCTGTTTTTT. This translates into CASSSSGAAGTGELFF.

This chain joins TRBV9 and TRBJ1-4; weak D call: TRBD1 (5 bases). The germline V and J ends were trimmed by 0 bases and 7 bases, with 13 bases remaining between them. Looked up from germline, CDR1 is SGDLS and CDR2 is YYNGEE. This CDR3 spans 15 amino acids. This CDR3 is CASSVVPGPGEKLFF. CDR3 DNA sequence: TGTGCCAGCAGCGTAGTCCCAGGGCCGGGTGAAAAACTGTTTTTT.